The 29 T cell receptor beta chains below all came from one sample that was sequenced in a study of breast tumors, draining lymph nodes, adjacent tissues. TCRdb independently ran MiXCR on the multiplex PCR reads; one entry per CDR3 protein. The table has approximately 52,000 distinct CDR3 sequences, 42% seen once. What was sequenced was breast tumor tissue. The receptors come from a female donor with breast cancer. Some clones in this sample may be carry-over from other donors' samples.

This clonotype was recorded many times. This chain joins TRBV7-9 and TRBJ1-6; no clear D. The V gene lost 1 base and the J gene lost 10 bases, with 11 bases spanning the gap. The V gene's germline CDR1 is SEHNR and CDR2 FQNEAQ (reference sequence). CDR3 length: 14 residues. As DNA, the CDR3 is TGTGCCAGCAGCTTAGTCTTCCGTCACTCACCCCTCCACTTT. It translates to CASSLVFRHSPLHF.

The rearrangement uses TRBV9 and TRBJ1-1; possible D gene TRBD1, 6 bases. Germline assignment: CDR1 SGDLS and CDR2 YYNGEE. Trimming pared 2 bases from V and 4 bases from J, leaving 12 bases between. The CDR3 spans 14 residues. CDR3 in amino acids: CASSVRDIFTEAFF. Written as DNA, the CDR3 is TGTGCCAGCAGCGTCCGGGACATTTTCACTGAAGCTTTCTTT.

This clonotype was observed at least ten times. The rearrangement links TRBV20-1 to TRBJ2-7; 7 bases agree with TRBD2. Germline CDR1 reads DFQATT; CDR2 reads SNEGSKA (reference sequence). After removal of 3 bases from V and 0 bases from J, the junction contained 2 bases not matched to a gene. The CDR3 has 13 amino acids. The CDR3 here is CSASTSDSYEQYF. The DNA of the CDR3 is TGCAGTGCTAGCACTAGCGACTCCTACGAGCAGTACTTC.

This clonotype was observed many times. A much larger clone is a single base away; this may be a read error. The CDR3 nucleotides are TGTGCCAGCAGCGTAGAGGGGACATCCGAGACCCAGTCCTTC. Protein product: CASSVEGTSETQSF. The rearrangement joins TRBV9 to TRBJ2-5; D perhaps matches TRBD1 (6 bases). Germline CDR1 reads SGDLS; CDR2 reads YYNGEE. This CDR3 is built from 14 residues.

This clonotype is a singleton in its sample. The J gene is TRBJ2-5, the V gene TRBV10-3, with a possible D match to TRBD1 (5 bases). This CDR3 comprises 16 residues. Trimming cost V 3 bases and J 4 bases, with 18 bases left between them. Germline lookup yields CDR1 ENHRY and CDR2 SYGVKD. Written as DNA, the CDR3 is TGTGCCATCAGTGACCCTACCTTAGGGGTAGGAGAGACCCAGTACTTC. Protein product: CAISDPTLGVGETQYF.

On this clonotype itself: Here the CDR3 omits its conserved ending phenylalanine or tryptophan, so a read error is the likely source. This sequence joins TRBV19 and TRBJ1-5; D may be TRBD1 (5 bases). CDR1 is LNHDA, CDR2 SQIVND, per germline (reference sequence). CDR3 length: 14 amino acids. The V end lost 2 bases, the J end lost 5 bases, and 10 bases lay between the germline ends. CDR3 amino acids: CASSIWAGDQPQHL. CDR3 sequence (DNA): TGTGCCAGTAGTATATGGGCGGGGGATCAGCCCCAGCATCTT.

Here the CDR3 reads CASSQEVGRQPQHF. CDR3 DNA sequence: TGCGCCAGCAGCCAAGAAGTGGGCAGGCAGCCCCAGCATTTT. The chain uses TRBV4-3 and TRBJ1-5; no firm D call. The V end lost 0 bases, the J end lost 7 bases, and 10 bases lay between the germline ends. The CDR3 covers 14 residues. Germline CDR1 and CDR2: LGHNA and YSLEER.

The genes are TRBV5-8 and TRBJ2-3; D is perhaps TRBD1 or TRBD2 (6 bases each). The ends were cut back, 4 bases at V and 0 bases at J, with 18 bases in the middle. This CDR3 has 17 residues. Germline CDR1 and CDR2: SGHTS and YDEGEE. The CDR3 here is CASSQDWGASSTDTQYF. CDR3 DNA: TGTGCCAGCAGCCAAGATTGGGGGGCATCTAGCACAGATACGCAGTATTTT.

The chain couples TRBV10-2 to TRBJ1-6; no clear D gene. Germline lookup yields CDR1 WSHSY and CDR2 SAAADI. The CDR3 loop spans 13 amino acids. V was pared by 11 bases and J by 5 bases, with 13 bases between. The CDR3 coding sequence is TGCGCCGTTGGCCTAGCGGATAATTCACCCCTCCACTTT. Translating it yields CAVGLADNSPLHF.

The sample holds many counts of this clonotype. The J gene is TRBJ2-1, the V gene TRBV30, with TRBD1 identical over 10 bases. Germline-derived CDR1 and CDR2 are GTSNPN and SVGIG (reference sequence). V dropped 2 bases and J dropped 6; count of bases not matched to a gene: 1. The CDR3 has 13 amino acids. The CDR3 loop reads CAWSWTGGNEQFF. CDR3 bases: TGTGCCTGGAGTTGGACAGGGGGCAATGAGCAGTTCTTC. Full variable domain (rest looked up from reference TRBV30 and TRBJ2-1): SQTIHQWPATLVQPVGSPLSLECTVEGTSNPNLYWYRQAAGRGLQLLFYSVGIGQISSEVPQNLSASRPQDRQFILSSKKLLLSDSGFYLCAWSWTGGNEQFFGPGTRLTVL.

In this sample, this clonotype turned up many times. The rearrangement uses TRBV19 and TRBJ2-5, with D tentatively TRBD2 (6 bases). The CDR3 is 13 amino acids. Germline V lookup: CDR1 LNHDA, CDR2 SQIVND (reference sequence). Between the trimmed V and J ends, which lost 6 bases and 5 bases, there was a span of 13 bases. This CDR3 is CASSQTSSETQYF. Written as DNA, the CDR3 is TGTGCCAGTAGCCAGACTAGTAGTGAGACCCAGTACTTC.

This clonotype was seen many times. This chain uses TRBV2 with TRBJ2-1; D remains unclear. The CDR3 is 15 amino acids. Germline CDR1 reads SNHLY; CDR2 reads FYNNEI. Trimming took 7 bases from V and 0 from J, leaving 13 bases between them. The CDR3 reads CASKAAGLSYNEQFF. As DNA, the CDR3 is TGTGCCAGCAAAGCCGCCGGTCTCTCCTACAATGAGCAGTTCTTC.

This chain uses TRBV20-1 with TRBJ2-7, with 14 bases fitting TRBD2. CDR3 length: 15 residues. Germline trimming cut 3 bases from V and 5 bases from J; bases unmatched to any gene: 6. Germline V lookup: CDR1 DFQATT, CDR2 SNEGSKA (reference sequence). CDR3 DNA: TGCAGTGCTAGGGGACTAGCGGGAGTTCACGACGAGCAGTACTTC. Translated, it gives CSARGLAGVHDEQYF.

V usage is TRBV7-8 and J usage is TRBJ2-3; a weak D match, TRBD2 (5 bases). CDR3 length equals 15 residues. Per germline, CDR1 SGHVS and CDR2 FQNEAQ. Trimming stripped 6 bases from V and 5 bases from J, with 18 bases between. CDR3 DNA: TGTGCCAGCAGTTCTCGGGGAGCGGCCCTAGATACGCAGTATTTT. This translates into CASSSRGAALDTQYF.

Relative to its sample, this clonotype is medium-sized. The chain links TRBV7-9 to TRBJ2-7; tentative D call: TRBD1 (5 bases). The length of the CDR3 is 12 residues. Trimming took off 2 bases at V and 5 bases at J, with 7 bases between the two ends. CDR1 is SEHNR and CDR2 is FQNEAQ in the germline V gene (reference sequence). As DNA, the CDR3 is TGTGCCAGCAGCTTAATAGGGGACGAGCAGTACTTC. Amino acid sequence: CASSLIGDEQYF.

This chain links TRBV24-1 with TRBJ2-7, with D unclear. V was clipped by 3 bases and J by 3 bases, with 8 bases between them. CDR1 and CDR2 (germline): KGHDR, SFDVKD. The CDR3 is 13 residues long. The CDR3 region is CATSDRGGYEQYF. In DNA, the CDR3 is TGTGCCACCAGTGATCGAGGTGGCTACGAGCAGTACTTC.

CDR3 nucleotides: TGTGCCAGCAGCTTAGTTTTCACAGATACGCAGTATTTT. It encodes CASSLVFTDTQYF. This rearrangement joins TRBV7-2 to TRBJ2-3; D gene uncertain. The germline V gene has CDR1 SGHTA and CDR2 FQGNSA. The V gene lost 1 base and the J gene lost 2 bases, with 4 bases spanning the gap. The CDR3 totals 13 residues. The full variable domain, completed using reference TRBV7-2 and TRBJ2-3, is GAGVSQSPSNKVTEKGKDVELRCDPISGHTALYWYRQSLGQGLEFLIYFQGNSAPDKSGLPSDRFSAERTGGSVSTLTIQRTQQEDSAVYLCASSLVFTDTQYFGPGTRLTVL.

This clonotype was found many times. The chain recombines TRBV5-1 with TRBJ1-5; TRBD1 is a possible D gene (6 bases). Germline CDR1 reads SGHRS; CDR2 reads YFSETQ. The ends were cut back, 5 bases at V and 4 bases at J, with 13 bases in the middle. CDR3 length: 14 residues. CDR3 protein: CASSYGTPNQPQHF. The CDR3 DNA sequence: TGCGCCAGCAGTTACGGGACACCTAATCAGCCCCAGCATTTT.

With respect to this clonotype: Germline and junction disagree at one end, which may indicate a read error. V usage is TRBV2 and J usage is TRBJ2-7; the D gene is possibly TRBD2 (6 bases). This CDR3 has 15 amino acids. CDR1 is SNHLY, CDR2 FYNNEI, per germline. As DNA, the CDR3 is TGCGCCAGCAGTGAAGCTGGGGGGAGGATCTACGAGCAGCACTTC. It is translated as CASSEAGGRIYEQHF.

This clonotype came up many times. The V gene is TRBV29-1, the J gene TRBJ1-1; weak D call: TRBD1 (6 bases). The CDR3 sequence is 12 residues long. Per the germline V gene, CDR1 is SQVTM and CDR2 is ANQGSEA. V shed 7 bases and J shed 3 bases, with 12 bases lying between them. CDR3 protein: CSADPGDTEAFF. For the CDR3, the DNA is TGCAGCGCTGACCCAGGGGACACTGAAGCTTTCTTT.

V usage is TRBV15 and J usage is TRBJ2-1, with D possibly TRBD2 on 6 matching bases. The CDR3 length is 16 residues. Germline-derived CDR1 and CDR2 are LNHNV and YYDKDF (reference sequence). V gave up 3 bases and J gave up 0 bases, with 12 bases separating them. The CDR3 nucleotides read TGTGCCACCAGCAGGTGGGGGGTGGCCTCCTACAATGAGCAGTTCTTC. Amino acids: CATSRWGVASYNEQFF.

The sample holds many counts of this clonotype. The chain employs TRBV12-3 or TRBV12-4 and TRBJ2-5; D not resolved. The CDR3 spans 14 residues. The V end was cut by 2 bases, the J end by 5 bases, with 12 bases between. DNA of the CDR3: TGTGCCAGCAGTTTACCAGGAGTTGCGGAGACCCAGTACTTC. This gives the protein CASSLPGVAETQYF.

For this clonotype: A much more abundant neighbour one base away suggests this may be a read error. The rearrangement uses TRBV20-1 and TRBJ2-1; the D gene is possibly TRBD1 (5 bases). The germline gives CDR1 DFQATT, CDR2 SNEGSKA (reference sequence). The CDR3 runs 12 residues. The germline V and J ends were trimmed by 6 bases and 15 bases, with 21 bases remaining between them. This CDR3 reads CSATKGRKGPFF. Written as DNA, the CDR3 is TGCAGTGCCACCAAGGGGCGGAAGGGTCCGTTCTTC.

This clonotype has ten or more counts. CDR3 bases: TGCAGTGCTAGGTTCCAGGGGGGCTCTGGGGCCAACGTCCTGACTTTC. As protein: CSARFQGGSGANVLTF. V is TRBV20-1 and J is TRBJ2-6; D may be TRBD1 (7 bases). Germline assignment: CDR1 DFQATT and CDR2 SNEGSKA (reference sequence). This CDR3 has 16 amino acids. Trimming took off 3 bases at V and 0 bases at J, with 12 bases between the two ends.

This clonotype was counted a single time. The V gene is TRBV19, the J gene TRBJ1-4; 8 bases match TRBD1. The V segment lost 4 bases and the J segment 5 bases; nucleotides outside the gene matches: 9. The CDR3 totals 16 residues. In germline, CDR1 is LNHDA, CDR2 SQIVND (reference sequence). This CDR3 reads CASSTDRGGLNEKLFF. The CDR3 nucleotides are TGTGCCAGTAGTACCGACAGGGGAGGACTAAATGAAAAACTGTTTTTT.

This clonotype appeared a single time. A read error may produce the germline difference seen at one junction end. V gene TRBV10-2 combines with J gene TRBJ2-7, with 7 bases matching TRBD2. The CDR3 extends over 16 amino acids. Germline V gene sequence: CDR1 WSHSY, CDR2 SAAADI. The CDR3 protein is CASSESAGGSSYEQYF. CDR3 bases: TGCGCCAGCAGCGAGTCGGCTGGCGGGAGTTCCTACGAGCAGTACTTC.

At least ten counts were recorded for this clonotype. The CDR3 DNA sequence: TGTGCCAGCAGCTTAATTGAACAGGGAAACAATGAGCAGTTCTTC. It codes for CASSLIEQGNNEQFF. The V and J genes are TRBV7-9 and TRBJ2-1, with D perhaps matching TRBD1 (6 bases). Germline V gene lookup returns CDR1 SEHNR and CDR2 FQNEAQ (reference sequence). The V end lost 2 bases, the J end lost 5 bases, and 13 bases lay between the germline ends. This CDR3 has 15 amino acids.

There are many counts of this clonotype. The V gene is TRBV4-2, the J gene TRBJ2-1, with 9 bases that match TRBD2. The CDR3 extends over 15 amino acids. Germline V gene lookup returns CDR1 LGHNA and CDR2 YNFKEQ. Trimming at V came to 4 bases and at J to 9 bases, leaving 10 bases not matched to a gene. DNA of the CDR3: TGTGCCAGCAGCCGCCTAGGGGCTAGCGGGACTGAGCAGTTCTTC. Its protein product is CASSRLGASGTEQFF.

The V gene is TRBV20-1, the J gene TRBJ2-7, with 8 bases fitting TRBD2. J lost 4 bases, V lost 6 bases, and 17 bases had no gene match. Germline CDR1 reads DFQATT; CDR2 reads SNEGSKA (reference sequence). The CDR3 sequence is 16 residues long. The chain's CDR3 is CSANLAGSAVIYEQYF. CDR3 in DNA: TGCAGTGCAAATCTAGCGGGCTCCGCCGTTATTTACGAGCAGTACTTC.